The present T cell receptor beta chain was sequenced within a study of tumor and adjacent non-tumor tissue in lung cancer. Study-level information: Each sample yielded 3.9 million or so productive TCRbeta reads on average.

The germline CDR1 and CDR2 sequences are DFQATT and SNEGSKA (reference sequence). This CDR3 comprises 14 residues. V was clipped by 6 bases and J by 4 bases, with 16 bases between them. Study observations and caveats: Tumor tissue had significantly higher TCR diversity than normal lung. Patients with more diverse tumor TCRs had worse survival. In normal lung, the top 100 clones were significantly more dominant than in tumor.

The library came from three nested PCR rounds adapted from ARM-PCR protocols. MiXCR was run by TCRdb on the multiplex PCR reads, yielding one entry per CDR3 protein. The data contain approximately 76,000 distinct CDR3 sequences, under 70% of them singletons. This clonotype was seen a few times. The antigen remains undetermined. No cell sorting was done before RNA was extracted from the tissue. Sequenced sample: lung tumor tissue. The sequence was obtained from a woman between 65 and 79 years old with non-small cell lung cancer. The V call is TRBV20-1, the J call TRBJ2-1; TRBD2 might be the D (6 bases). CDR3 DNA: TGCAGTGCCAAACGAGGGGCGGGATACAATGAGCAGTTCTTC. Its translation is CSAKRGAGYNEQFF.